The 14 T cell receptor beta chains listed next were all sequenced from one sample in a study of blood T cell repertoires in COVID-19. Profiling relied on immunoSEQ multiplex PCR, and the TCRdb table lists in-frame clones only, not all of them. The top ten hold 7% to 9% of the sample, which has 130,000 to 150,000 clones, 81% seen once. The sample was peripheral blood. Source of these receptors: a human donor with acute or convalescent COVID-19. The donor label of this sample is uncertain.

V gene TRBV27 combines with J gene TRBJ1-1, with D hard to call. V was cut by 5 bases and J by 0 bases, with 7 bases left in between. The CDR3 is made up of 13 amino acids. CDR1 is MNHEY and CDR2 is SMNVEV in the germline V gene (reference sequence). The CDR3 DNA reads TGTGCCAGCAGTCCCGTAATGAACACTGAAGCTTTCTTT. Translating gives CASSPVMNTEAFF.

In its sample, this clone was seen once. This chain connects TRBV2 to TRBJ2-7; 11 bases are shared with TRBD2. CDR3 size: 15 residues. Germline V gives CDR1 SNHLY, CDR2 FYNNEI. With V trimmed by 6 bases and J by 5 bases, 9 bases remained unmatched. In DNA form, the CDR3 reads TGTGCCAGCAGGTCTCTAGCGGGGGGTTCCAACGAGCAGTACTTC. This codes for CASRSLAGGSNEQYF. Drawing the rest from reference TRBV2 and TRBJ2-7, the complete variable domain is EPEVTQTPSHQVTQMGQEVILRCVPISNHLYFYWYRQILGQKVEFLVSFYNNEISEKSEIFDDQFSVERPDGSNFTLKIRSTKLEDSAMYFCASRSLAGGSNEQYFGPGTRLTVT.

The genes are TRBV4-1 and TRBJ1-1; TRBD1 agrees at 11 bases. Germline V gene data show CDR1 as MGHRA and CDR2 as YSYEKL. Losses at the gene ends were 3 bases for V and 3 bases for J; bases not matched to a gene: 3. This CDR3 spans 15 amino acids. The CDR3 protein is CASSHGTGGDTEAFF. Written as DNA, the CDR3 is TGCGCCAGCAGCCACGGGACAGGGGGGGACACTGAAGCTTTCTTT.

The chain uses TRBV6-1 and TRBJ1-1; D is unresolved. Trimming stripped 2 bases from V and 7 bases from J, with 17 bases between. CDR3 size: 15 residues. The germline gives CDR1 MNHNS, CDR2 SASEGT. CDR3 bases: TGTGCCAGCAGTGAACCGGGAACGTCCTGGGGTGAAGCTTTCTTT. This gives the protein CASSEPGTSWGEAFF.

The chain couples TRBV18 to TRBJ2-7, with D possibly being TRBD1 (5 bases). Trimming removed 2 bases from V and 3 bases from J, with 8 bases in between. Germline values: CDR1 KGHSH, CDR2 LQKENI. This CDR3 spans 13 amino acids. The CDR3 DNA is TGTGCCAGCTCACCAGGACAACTCTACGAGCAGTACGTC. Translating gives CASSPGQLYEQYV.

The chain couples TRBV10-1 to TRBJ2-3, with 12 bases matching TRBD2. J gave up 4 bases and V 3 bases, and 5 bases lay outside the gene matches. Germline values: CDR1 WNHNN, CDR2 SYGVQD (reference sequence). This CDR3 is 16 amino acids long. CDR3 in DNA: TGCGCCAGCAGTGAATGGACTAGCGGGGAGTCAGATACGCAGTATTTT. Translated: CASSEWTSGESDTQYF.

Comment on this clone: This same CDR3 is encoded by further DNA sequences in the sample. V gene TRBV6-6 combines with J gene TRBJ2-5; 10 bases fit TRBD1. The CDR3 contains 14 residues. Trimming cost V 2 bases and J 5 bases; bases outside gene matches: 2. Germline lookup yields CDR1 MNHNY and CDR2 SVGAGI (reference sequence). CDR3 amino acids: CASSYGQGGETQYF. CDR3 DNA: TGTGCCAGCAGTTACGGACAGGGGGGCGAGACCCAGTACTTC.

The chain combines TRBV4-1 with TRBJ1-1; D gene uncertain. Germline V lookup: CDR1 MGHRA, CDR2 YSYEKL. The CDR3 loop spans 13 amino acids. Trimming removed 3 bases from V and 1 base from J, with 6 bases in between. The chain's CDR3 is CASSHIWNTEAFF. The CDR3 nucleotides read TGCGCCAGCAGCCATATTTGGAACACTGAAGCTTTCTTT.

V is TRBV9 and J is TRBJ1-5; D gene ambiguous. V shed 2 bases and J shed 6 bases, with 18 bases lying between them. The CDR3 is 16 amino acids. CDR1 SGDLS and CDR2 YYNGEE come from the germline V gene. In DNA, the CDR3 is TGTGCCAGCAGCGTCGAGGGAGAGCGTTTTAGTCAGCCCCAGCATTTT. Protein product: CASSVEGERFSQPQHF. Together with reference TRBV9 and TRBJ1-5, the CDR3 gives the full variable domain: DSGVTQTPKHLITATGQRVTLRCSPRSGDLSVYWYQQSLDQGLQFLIQYYNGEERAKGNILERFSAQQFPDLHSELNLSSLELGDSALYFCASSVEGERFSQPQHFGDGTRLSIL.

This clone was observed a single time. The CDR3 DNA follows: TGCAGCGCCCTAGGGGGGGGGACTGAAGCTTTCTTT. Its protein product is CSALGGGTEAFF. The chain recombines TRBV29-1 with TRBJ1-1; tentatively, D is TRBD1 (6 bases). CDR3 length: 12 residues. Trimming pared 7 bases from V and 5 bases from J, leaving 14 bases between. In germline, CDR1 is SQVTM, CDR2 ANQGSEA.

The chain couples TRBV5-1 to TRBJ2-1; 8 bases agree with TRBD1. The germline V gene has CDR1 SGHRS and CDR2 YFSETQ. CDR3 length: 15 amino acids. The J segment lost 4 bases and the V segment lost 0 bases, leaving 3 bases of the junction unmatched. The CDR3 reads CASSLEQGGYNEQFF. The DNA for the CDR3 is TGCGCCAGCAGCTTGGAACAGGGGGGTTACAATGAGCAGTTCTTC.

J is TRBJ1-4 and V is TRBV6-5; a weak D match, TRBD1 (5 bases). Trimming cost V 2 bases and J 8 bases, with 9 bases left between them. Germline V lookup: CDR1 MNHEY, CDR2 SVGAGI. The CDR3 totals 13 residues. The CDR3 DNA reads TGTGCCAGCAGTTACCGGGGGGACGAAAAACTGTTTTTT. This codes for CASSYRGDEKLFF.

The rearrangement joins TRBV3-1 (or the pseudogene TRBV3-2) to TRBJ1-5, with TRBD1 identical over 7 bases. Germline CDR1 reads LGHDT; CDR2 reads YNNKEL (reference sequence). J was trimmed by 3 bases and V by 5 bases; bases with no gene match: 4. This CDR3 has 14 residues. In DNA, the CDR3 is TGTGCCAGCAGCTATGGGACAGCCAATCAGCCCCAGCATTTT. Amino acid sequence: CASSYGTANQPQHF.

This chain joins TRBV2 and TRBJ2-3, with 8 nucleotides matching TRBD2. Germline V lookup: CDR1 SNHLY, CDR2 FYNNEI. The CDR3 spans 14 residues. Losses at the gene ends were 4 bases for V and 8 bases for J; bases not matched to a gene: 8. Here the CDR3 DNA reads TGTGCCAGCAGTGGGAGCGGGGGAGGGAGTACGCAGTATTTT. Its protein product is CASSGSGGGSTQYF.